Below are 23 T cell receptor beta chains sequenced from a single sample in a study of blood T cell repertoires in COVID-19. Sequenced by immunoSEQ multiplex PCR; TCRdb stores in-frame clones only, minus some. The sample gives approximately 220,000 clones, approximately 83% of which show up once; less than 4% is in the top ten. Sequenced input: PBMCs or T cells enriched from blood (not recorded which). These receptor sequences come from a woman between 35 and 50 years old who had been exposed to COVID-19.

The chain couples TRBV4-3 to TRBJ1-2; the match to TRBD1 covers 9 bases. The CDR3 covers 15 residues. Per the germline V gene, CDR1 is LGHNA and CDR2 is YSLEER. J lost 12 bases, V lost 0 bases, and 11 bases had no gene match. The CDR3 here is CASSQEASGTGPHTF. CDR3 in DNA: TGCGCCAGCAGCCAAGAAGCGTCCGGGACAGGGCCCCACACCTTC.

The genes are TRBV7-9 and TRBJ2-2; 7 bases are a match to TRBD2. The length of the CDR3 is 18 residues. V shed 5 bases and J 2 bases; nucleotides not matched to a gene: 14. The germline V gene encodes CDR1 SEHNR and CDR2 FQNEAQ (reference sequence). CDR3 residues: CASSPPLYRGGNTGELFF. The CDR3 DNA follows: TGTGCCAGCAGCCCTCCCCTATATCGCGGGGGAAACACCGGGGAGCTGTTTTTT.

The CDR3 DNA reads as TGTGCCAGCCATGGGCAGGGATTGAGTAATCAGCCCCAGCATTTT. This encodes CASHGQGLSNQPQHF. The chain couples TRBV19 to TRBJ1-5, with a possible D match to TRBD1 (5 bases). Trimming pared 9 bases from V and 4 bases from J, leaving 19 bases between. The CDR3 length is 15 residues. From germline, CDR1 is LNHDA and CDR2 SQIVND (reference sequence).

This chain joins TRBV7-5 and TRBJ1-5; the D call TRBD1 from the table was never checked on the DNA. TRBV7-5 constitutes a pseudogene. The CDR3 spans 20 residues. DNA for the CDR3: TGTGCCAGACTGAGCTCCAGGGGAACGGACGGAGGTTATAGCAATCAGCCCCAGCATTTT. Protein sequence: CARLSSRGTDGGYSNQPQHF.

The chain has TRBV3-1 (or the pseudogene TRBV3-2) and TRBJ1-2; perhaps TRBD1 as D (6 bases). This CDR3 contains 13 residues. V dropped 1 base and J dropped 6 bases, with 9 bases sitting between them. Germline values: CDR1 LGHDT, CDR2 YNNKEL (reference sequence). CDR3 coding DNA: TGTGCCAGCAGCCAAGTTACAGGGCATGGCTACACCTTC. Protein: CASSQVTGHGYTF.

The V and J genes are TRBV7-8 and TRBJ1-1; unclear D gene. The CDR3 consists of 16 residues. The germline V gene has CDR1 SGHVS and CDR2 FQNEAQ. Trimming removed 2 bases from V and 1 base from J, with 14 bases in between. Written as DNA, the CDR3 is TGTGCCAGCAGCTTAAGTGCGTCTTTAGAGAACACTGAAGCTTTCTTT. Amino acids: CASSLSASLENTEAFF. The variable domain in full, completed from reference TRBV7-8 and TRBJ1-1, reads GAGVSQSPRYKVAKRGQDVALRCDPISGHVSLFWYQQALGQGPEFLTYFQNEAQLDKSGLPSDRFFAERPEGSVSTLKIQRTQQEDSAVYLCASSLSASLENTEAFFGQGTRLTVV.

The rearrangement uses TRBV18 and TRBJ2-5; D may be TRBD2 (5 bases). The germline gives CDR1 KGHSH, CDR2 LQKENI. This CDR3 contains 13 residues. Trimming cost V 3 bases and J 2 bases, with 7 bases left between them. For the CDR3, the DNA is TGTGCCAGCTCACCCCCGGGGCAAGAGACCCAGTACTTC. Its translation is CASSPPGQETQYF.

This chain connects TRBV5-1 to TRBJ1-1, with D perhaps matching TRBD1 (6 bases). V lost 4 bases and J 3 bases, leaving 19 bases between the germline ends. Germline V gene lookup returns CDR1 SGHRS and CDR2 YFSETQ. The CDR3 is 16 amino acids. The CDR3 reads CASSESPLQGDTEAFF. As DNA, the CDR3 is TGCGCCAGCAGCGAATCCCCCTTACAGGGTGACACTGAAGCTTTCTTT.

This clone was seen more than once but under ten times. The chain uses TRBV5-1 and TRBJ1-1; the D gene is possibly TRBD1 (5 bases). The CDR3 has 14 amino acids. The germline V gene has CDR1 SGHRS and CDR2 YFSETQ. V was clipped by 0 bases and J by 8 bases, with 14 bases between them. CDR3 amino acids: CASSLATVGSEAFF. DNA for the CDR3: TGCGCCAGCAGCTTGGCGACAGTGGGTTCAGAAGCTTTCTTT.

The V call is TRBV3-1 (or the pseudogene TRBV3-2), the J call TRBJ2-5; TRBD1 agrees at 8 bases. CDR3 size: 16 residues. V lost 0 bases and J lost 0; bases outside the gene matches: 3. The germline CDR1 and CDR2 sequences are LGHDT and YNNKEL (reference sequence). CDR3: CASSQDPGQDQETQYF. CDR3 DNA sequence: TGTGCCAGCAGCCAAGATCCGGGACAGGACCAAGAGACCCAGTACTTC.

This clone is large in the sample. This chain joins TRBV7-8 and TRBJ2-7; D perhaps matches TRBD1 (5 bases). CDR1 is SGHVS and CDR2 is FQNEAQ in the germline V gene. The CDR3 contains 14 residues. V was shortened by 4 bases and J by 0 bases, with 10 bases between the two germline ends. The CDR3 here is CASSYLTDSYEQYF. In nucleotides, the CDR3 is TGTGCCAGCAGCTACCTGACAGACTCCTACGAGCAGTACTTC.

The J gene is TRBJ1-1, the V gene TRBV15; 10 bases are shared with TRBD1. This CDR3 has 16 residues. The germline gives CDR1 LNHNV, CDR2 YYDKDF (reference sequence). V lost 3 bases to trimming and J lost 1 base; unmatched junction nucleotides: 5. The CDR3 loop reads CATSRDRGRTNTEAFF. DNA of the CDR3: TGTGCCACCAGCAGGGACAGGGGGAGAACGAACACTGAAGCTTTCTTT.

The chain combines TRBV19 with TRBJ1-1; D gene unclear. There are 12 residues in the CDR3. Looked up from germline, CDR1 is LNHDA and CDR2 is SQIVND (reference sequence). Trimming pared 8 bases from V and 1 base from J, leaving 8 bases between. The CDR3 DNA reads TGTGCCAGTGGTTTTAGGAACACTGAAGCTTTCTTT. Its protein is CASGFRNTEAFF.

This chain joins TRBV15 and TRBJ2-3; TRBD2 matches at 9 bases. The CDR3 sequence is 16 residues long. V was pared by 3 bases and J by 4 bases, with 8 bases of the junction left unmatched. Germline CDR1 is LNHNV and CDR2 is YYDKDF (reference sequence). The CDR3 here is CATSSGGGGASDTQYF. As DNA, the CDR3 is TGTGCCACCAGCAGTGGGGGCGGGGGGGCCTCAGATACGCAGTATTTT.

The chain is built from TRBV10-3 and TRBJ1-1, with D perhaps matching TRBD1 (6 bases). With 7 bases removed from V and 3 bases from J, the gap between germline ends came to 12 bases. CDR1 ENHRY and CDR2 SYGVKD come from the germline V gene. CDR3 size: 13 residues. The CDR3 nucleotides read TGTGCCATCAATCGGGACATAGACACTGAAGCTTTCTTT. Amino acids: CAINRDIDTEAFF.

This rearrangement joins TRBV4-2 to TRBJ1-2, with a weak D call TRBD1 (6 bases). There are 18 residues in the CDR3. CDR1 is LGHNA and CDR2 is YNFKEQ in the germline V gene. With 0 bases removed from V and 1 base from J, the gap between germline ends came to 18 bases. The CDR3 spells CASSQDATGGAFNYGYTF. For the CDR3, the DNA is TGTGCCAGCAGCCAAGATGCCACGGGGGGCGCATTTAACTATGGCTACACCTTC.

The V call is TRBV5-6, the J call TRBJ1-2, with 8 bases fitting TRBD1. This CDR3 comprises 15 residues. Germline V CDR1 and CDR2: SGHDT, YYEEEE. After removal of 4 bases from V and 7 bases from J, the junction contained 12 bases not matched to a gene. CDR3 coding DNA: TGTGCCAGCAGCCCGGACAGGGTCCCCGCGCGTGGCTACACCTTC. Its translation is CASSPDRVPARGYTF.

Remarks on this clone: With only one base between it and a far larger clone, this is likely a read error. The DNA of the CDR3 is TGTGCCAGCAGCTTTGCGGGGGAAGAGACCCAGTACTTC. It specifies CASSFAGEETQYF. The chain links TRBV7-2 to TRBJ2-5; 7 nucleotides agree with TRBD2. V shed 3 bases and J 3 bases; nucleotides not matched to a gene: 1. The CDR3 runs 13 residues. CDR1 and CDR2 from the germline V gene are SGHTA and FQGNSA.

The chain couples TRBV7-3 to TRBJ1-1; D remains unclear. V dropped 5 bases and J dropped 1 base, with 11 bases sitting between them. Per germline, CDR1 SGHTA and CDR2 FQGTGA. The CDR3 is made up of 14 amino acids. This CDR3 reads CASSKEGTNTEAFF. DNA for the CDR3: TGTGCCAGCAGCAAAGAGGGAACGAACACTGAAGCTTTCTTT.

The gene calls are TRBV11-1 and TRBJ2-7; TRBD1 matches 7 bases. V dropped 9 bases and J dropped 4; count of bases not matched to a gene: 15. The CDR3 loop spans 15 amino acids. CDR1 SGHAT and CDR2 FQDESV come from the germline V gene (reference sequence). The CDR3 bases are TGTGCCAGTGCCACCGGGACAGCCCATCCTTACGAGCAGTACTTC. This sequence encodes CASATGTAHPYEQYF.

The chain uses TRBV28 and TRBJ1-5, with D perhaps TRBD1 (6 bases). From germline, CDR1 is MDHEN and CDR2 SYDVKM. With 5 bases removed from V and 7 bases from J, the gap between germline ends came to 18 bases. This CDR3 has 15 residues. CDR3 sequence: CASSPIKGGNQPQHF. DNA for the CDR3: TGTGCCAGCAGTCCGATAAAAGGGGGAAACCAGCCCCAGCATTTT. Full variable domain (missing parts from reference TRBV28 and TRBJ1-5): DVKVTQSSRYLVKRTGEKVFLECVQDMDHENMFWYRQDPGLGLRLIYFSYDVKMKEKGDIPEGYSVSREKKERFSLILESASTNQTSMYLCASSPIKGGNQPQHFGDGTRLSIL.

The chain is built from TRBV6-5 and TRBJ2-3; possibly TRBD2 for D (6 bases). The CDR3 extends over 11 amino acids. CDR1 and CDR2 (germline): MNHEY, SVGAGI. The V end was cut by 7 bases, the J end by 5 bases, with 7 bases between. The CDR3 bases are TGTGCCAGCATGCGGGGAGATACGCAGTATTTT. It yields the protein CASMRGDTQYF.

This clone was counted once. The V call is TRBV1, the J call TRBJ2-3; the listed D gene, TRBD2, was not tested against the DNA. TRBV1 is tagged as a pseudogene. This CDR3 comprises 15 residues. CDR3 region: CTSSQPGLASDTQYF. For the CDR3, the DNA is TGCACCAGCAGCCAACCGGGACTAGCGAGTGATACGCAGTATTTT.